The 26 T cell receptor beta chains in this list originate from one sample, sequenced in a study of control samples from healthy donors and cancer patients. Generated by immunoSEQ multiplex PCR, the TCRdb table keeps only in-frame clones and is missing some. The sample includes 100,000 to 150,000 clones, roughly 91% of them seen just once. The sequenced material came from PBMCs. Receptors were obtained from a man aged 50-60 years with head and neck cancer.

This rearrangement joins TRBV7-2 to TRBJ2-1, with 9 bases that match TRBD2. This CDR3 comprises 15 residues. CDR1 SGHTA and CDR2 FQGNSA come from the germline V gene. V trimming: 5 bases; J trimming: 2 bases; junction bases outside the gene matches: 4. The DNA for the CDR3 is TGTGCCAGCAGCGCTACTAGCGGGCCCTACAATGAGCAGTTCTTC. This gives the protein CASSATSGPYNEQFF.

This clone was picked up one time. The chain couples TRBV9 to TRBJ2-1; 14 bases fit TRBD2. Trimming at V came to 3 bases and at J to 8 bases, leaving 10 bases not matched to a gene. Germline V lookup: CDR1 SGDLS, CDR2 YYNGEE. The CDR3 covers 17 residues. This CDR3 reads CASSAKSGLAGVHEQFF. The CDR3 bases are TGTGCCAGCAGCGCGAAATCGGGACTAGCGGGAGTCCATGAGCAGTTCTTC.

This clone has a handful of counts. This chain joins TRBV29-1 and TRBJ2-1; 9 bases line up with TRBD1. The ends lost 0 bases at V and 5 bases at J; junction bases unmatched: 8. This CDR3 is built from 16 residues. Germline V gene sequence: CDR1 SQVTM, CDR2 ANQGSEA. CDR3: CSVEDPGQGPHNEQFF. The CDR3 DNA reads TGCAGCGTTGAAGATCCAGGACAGGGGCCCCACAATGAGCAGTTCTTC.

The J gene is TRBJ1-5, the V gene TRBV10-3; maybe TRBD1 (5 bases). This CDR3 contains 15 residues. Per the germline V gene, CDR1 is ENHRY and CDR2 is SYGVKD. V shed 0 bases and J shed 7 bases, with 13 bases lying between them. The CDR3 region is CAISESDTFGQPQHF. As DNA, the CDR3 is TGTGCCATCAGTGAGTCGGACACGTTTGGGCAGCCCCAGCATTTT.

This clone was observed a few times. For the CDR3, the DNA is TGCAGCGTTGTAGGGCAGGGGAGGAATGAGCAGTTCTTC. Translation: CSVVGQGRNEQFF. This chain uses TRBV29-1 with TRBJ2-1, with D perhaps matching TRBD1 or TRBD2 (6 bases each). The CDR3 sequence is 13 residues long. Germline V CDR1 and CDR2: SQVTM, ANQGSEA. V lost 4 bases and J lost 7, with 14 bases in between.

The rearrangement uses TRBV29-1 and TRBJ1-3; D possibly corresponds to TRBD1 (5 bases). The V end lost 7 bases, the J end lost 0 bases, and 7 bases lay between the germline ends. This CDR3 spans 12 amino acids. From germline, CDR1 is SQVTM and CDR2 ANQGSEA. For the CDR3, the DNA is TGCAGCGGGGGGTACTCTGGAAACACCATATATTTT. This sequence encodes CSGGYSGNTIYF.

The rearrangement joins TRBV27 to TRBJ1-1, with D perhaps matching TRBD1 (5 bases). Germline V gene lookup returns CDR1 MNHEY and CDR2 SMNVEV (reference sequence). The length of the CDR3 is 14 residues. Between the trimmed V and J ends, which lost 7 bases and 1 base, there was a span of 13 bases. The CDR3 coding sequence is TGTGCCAGCAATCCGGGGGGAGCGAACACTGAAGCTTTCTTT. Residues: CASNPGGANTEAFF.

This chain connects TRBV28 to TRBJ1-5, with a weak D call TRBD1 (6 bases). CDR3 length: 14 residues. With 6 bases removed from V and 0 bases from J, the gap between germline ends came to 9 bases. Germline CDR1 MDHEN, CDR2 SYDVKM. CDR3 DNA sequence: TGTGCCAGCAGCCACAGGGATAGCAATCAGCCCCAGCATTTT. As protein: CASSHRDSNQPQHF.

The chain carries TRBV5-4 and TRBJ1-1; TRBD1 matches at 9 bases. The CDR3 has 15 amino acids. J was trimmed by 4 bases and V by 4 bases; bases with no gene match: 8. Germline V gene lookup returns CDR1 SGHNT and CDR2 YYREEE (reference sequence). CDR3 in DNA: TGTGCCAGCAGCATAACAGGGGGCGGTACCACTGAAGCTTTCTTT. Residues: CASSITGGGTTEAFF.

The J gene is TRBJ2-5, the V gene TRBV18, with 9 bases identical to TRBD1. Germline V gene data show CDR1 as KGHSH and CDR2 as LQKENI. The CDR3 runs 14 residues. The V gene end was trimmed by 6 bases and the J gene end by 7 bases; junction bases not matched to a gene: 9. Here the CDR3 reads CASSPGQGTGTQYF. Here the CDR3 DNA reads TGTGCCAGCTCGCCGGGACAGGGTACGGGGACCCAGTACTTC.

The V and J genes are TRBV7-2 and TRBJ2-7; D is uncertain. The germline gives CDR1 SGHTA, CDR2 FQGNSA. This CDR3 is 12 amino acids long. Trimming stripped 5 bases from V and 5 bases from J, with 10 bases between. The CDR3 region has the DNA TGTGCCAGCAGCCTAGTACAGAACGAGCAGTACTTC. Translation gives CASSLVQNEQYF.

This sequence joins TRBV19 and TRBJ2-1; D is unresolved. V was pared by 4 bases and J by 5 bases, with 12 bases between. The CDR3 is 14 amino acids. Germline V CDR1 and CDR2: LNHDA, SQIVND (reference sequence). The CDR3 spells CASSRPDGNNEQFF. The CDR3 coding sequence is TGTGCCAGTAGTAGGCCGGACGGAAACAATGAGCAGTTCTTC.

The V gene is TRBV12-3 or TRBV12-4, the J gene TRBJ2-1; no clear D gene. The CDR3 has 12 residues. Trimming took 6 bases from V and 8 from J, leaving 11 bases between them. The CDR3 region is CASRALVDEQFF. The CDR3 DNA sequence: TGTGCCAGCAGAGCCCTAGTCGATGAGCAGTTCTTC.

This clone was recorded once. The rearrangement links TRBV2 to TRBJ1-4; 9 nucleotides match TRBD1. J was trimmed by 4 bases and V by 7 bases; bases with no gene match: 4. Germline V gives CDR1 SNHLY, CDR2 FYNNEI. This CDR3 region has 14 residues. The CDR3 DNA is TGTGCCAGCATGAGGGACAGGGATAATGAAAAACTGTTTTTT. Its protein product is CASMRDRDNEKLFF.

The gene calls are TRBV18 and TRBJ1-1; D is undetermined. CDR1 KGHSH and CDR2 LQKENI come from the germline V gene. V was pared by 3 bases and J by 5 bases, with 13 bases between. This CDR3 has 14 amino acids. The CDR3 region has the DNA TGTGCCAGCTCACCGGGCAGTGTGCGGACTGAAGCTTTCTTT. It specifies CASSPGSVRTEAFF.

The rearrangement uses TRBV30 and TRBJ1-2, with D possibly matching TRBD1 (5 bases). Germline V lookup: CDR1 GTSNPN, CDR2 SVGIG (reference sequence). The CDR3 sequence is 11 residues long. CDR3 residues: CALGQGAGYTF. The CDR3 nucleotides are TGTGCTCTTGGGCAGGGCGCTGGCTACACCTTC.

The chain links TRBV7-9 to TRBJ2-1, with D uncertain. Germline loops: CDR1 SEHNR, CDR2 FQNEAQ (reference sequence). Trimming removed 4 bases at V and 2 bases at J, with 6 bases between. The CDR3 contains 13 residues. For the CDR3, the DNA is TGTGCCAGCAGCTCTAGTCCCTACAATGAGCAGTTCTTC. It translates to CASSSSPYNEQFF.

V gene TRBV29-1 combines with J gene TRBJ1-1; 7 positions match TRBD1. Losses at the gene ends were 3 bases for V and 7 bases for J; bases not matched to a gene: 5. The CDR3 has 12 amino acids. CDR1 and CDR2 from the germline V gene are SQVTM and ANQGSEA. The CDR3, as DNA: TGCAGCGTTGACCCCAGGGGGAATGAAGCTTTCTTT. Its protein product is CSVDPRGNEAFF.

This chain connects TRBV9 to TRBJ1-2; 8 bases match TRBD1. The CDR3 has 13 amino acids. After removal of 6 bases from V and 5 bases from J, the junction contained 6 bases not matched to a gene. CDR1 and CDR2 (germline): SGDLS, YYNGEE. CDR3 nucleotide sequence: TGTGCCAGCACTGTCGGGACAGGTTATGGCTACACCTTC. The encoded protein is CASTVGTGYGYTF.

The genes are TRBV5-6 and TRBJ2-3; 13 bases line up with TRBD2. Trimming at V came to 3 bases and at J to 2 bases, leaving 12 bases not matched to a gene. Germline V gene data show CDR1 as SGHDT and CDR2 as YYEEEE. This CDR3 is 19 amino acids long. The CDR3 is CASSSYLLAGGPYTDTQYF. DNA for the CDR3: TGTGCCAGCAGCTCATACTTACTAGCGGGGGGGCCCTACACAGATACGCAGTATTTT.

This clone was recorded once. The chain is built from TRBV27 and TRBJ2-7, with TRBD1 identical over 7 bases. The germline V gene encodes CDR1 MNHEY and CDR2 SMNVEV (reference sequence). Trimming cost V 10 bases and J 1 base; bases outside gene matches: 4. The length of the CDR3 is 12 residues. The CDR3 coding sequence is TGTGCCACCTCGACAGGGTCCTACGAGCAGTACTTC. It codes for CATSTGSYEQYF.

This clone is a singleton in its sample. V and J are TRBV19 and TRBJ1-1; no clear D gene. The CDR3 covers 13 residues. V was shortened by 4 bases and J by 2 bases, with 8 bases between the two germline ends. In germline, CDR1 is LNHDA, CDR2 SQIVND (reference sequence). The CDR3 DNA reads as TGTGCCAGTAGTACAGTTCCAAACACTGAAGCTTTCTTT. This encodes CASSTVPNTEAFF.

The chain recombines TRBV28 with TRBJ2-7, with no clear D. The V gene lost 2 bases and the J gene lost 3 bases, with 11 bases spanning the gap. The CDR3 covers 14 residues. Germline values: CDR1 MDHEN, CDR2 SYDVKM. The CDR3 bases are TGTGCCAGCAGTTTAGGGGTAAGGGACTACGAGCAGTACTTC. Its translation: CASSLGVRDYEQYF.

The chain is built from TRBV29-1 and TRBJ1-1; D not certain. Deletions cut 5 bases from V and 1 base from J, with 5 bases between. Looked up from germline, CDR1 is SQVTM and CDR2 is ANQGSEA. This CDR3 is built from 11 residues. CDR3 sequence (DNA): TGCAGCGTTCAAGCGAACACTGAAGCTTTCTTT. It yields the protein CSVQANTEAFF. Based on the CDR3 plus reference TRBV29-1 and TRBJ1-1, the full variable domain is SAVISQKPSRDICQRGTSLTIQCQVDSQVTMMFWYRQQPGQSLTLIATANQGSEATYESGFVIDKFPISRPNLTFSTLTVSNMSPEDSSIYLCSVQANTEAFFGQGTRLTVV.

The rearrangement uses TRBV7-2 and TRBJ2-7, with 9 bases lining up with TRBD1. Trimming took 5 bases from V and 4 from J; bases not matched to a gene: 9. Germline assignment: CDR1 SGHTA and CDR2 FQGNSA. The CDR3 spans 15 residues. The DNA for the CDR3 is TGTGCCAGCAGCCCTTCCGGGACAGGGTGGTACGAGCAGTACTTC. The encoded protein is CASSPSGTGWYEQYF. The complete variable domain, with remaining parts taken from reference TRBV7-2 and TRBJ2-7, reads GAGVSQSPSNKVTEKGKDVELRCDPISGHTALYWYRQSLGQGLEFLIYFQGNSAPDKSGLPSDRFSAERTGGSVSTLTIQRTQQEDSAVYLCASSPSGTGWYEQYFGPGTRLTVT.

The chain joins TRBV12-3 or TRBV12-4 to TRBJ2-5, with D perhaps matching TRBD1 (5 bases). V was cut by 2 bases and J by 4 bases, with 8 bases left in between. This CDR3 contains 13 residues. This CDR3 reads CASSLSGAETQYF. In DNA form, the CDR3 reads TGTGCCAGCAGTTTATCTGGGGCAGAGACCCAGTACTTC.